This T cell receptor (beta chain) stems from a study of T cell changes during pregnancy in multiple sclerosis. Measured with immunoSEQ multiplex PCR; TCRdb has only the in-frame clones, and not every one. The sample holds approximately 100,000 clones, roughly 93% seen once. Per germline, CDR1 MGHRA and CDR2 YSYEKL. Trimming removed 4 bases from V and 3 bases from J, with 10 bases in between. The CDR3 consists of 13 residues. V is TRBV4-1 and J is TRBJ2-7; tentatively, D is TRBD2 (5 bases). The clonotype originates from a female donor with multiple sclerosis, enrolled in a pregnancy study. The sample in question was peripheral blood, obtained before pregnancy. The CDR3 spells CASSPGGGYEQYF. CDR3 sequence (DNA): TGCGCCAGCAGCCCCGGAGGCGGCTACGAGCAGTACTTC.